This entry lists 5 T cell receptor beta chains sequenced from one sample in a study of technical replicates of blood from several donors. The assay was immunoSEQ multiplex PCR, and TCRdb's table has in-frame clones only and misses some. The sample comprises some 15,000 clones, roughly 84% of which are singletons, and about 10% rests with the top ten. Sample: PBMCs. Source of these receptors: a human donor in good health.

This chain links TRBV7-2 with TRBJ2-3; D not certain. The CDR3 spans 13 residues. From germline, CDR1 is SGHTA and CDR2 FQGNSA. Trimming pared 5 bases from V and 6 bases from J, leaving 12 bases between. The CDR3 region has the DNA TGTGCCAGCAGCAAGCAAGCAGGCGATACGCAGTATTTT. It codes for CASSKQAGDTQYF.

The gene calls are TRBV7-2 and TRBJ2-7; a weak D match, TRBD2 (5 bases). Trimming shortened V by 5 bases and J by 2 bases, and 13 bases separated the two germline ends. Germline loops: CDR1 SGHTA, CDR2 FQGNSA. The CDR3 consists of 14 residues. CDR3 nucleotide sequence: TGTGCCAGCAGCCGCGGGCAGAGTACCTACGAGCAGTACTTC. Translating gives CASSRGQSTYEQYF.

The rearrangement joins TRBV6-6 to TRBJ2-1, with TRBD2 identical over 10 bases. V lost 7 bases to trimming and J lost 2 bases; unmatched junction nucleotides: 8. The CDR3 spans 16 residues. Germline CDR1 MNHNY, CDR2 SVGAGI (reference sequence). CDR3 nucleotide sequence: TGTGCCAGCATGAGCGGGAGGGCCGCGGCCTACAATGAGCAGTTCTTC. Translated: CASMSGRAAAYNEQFF.

This chain uses TRBV18 with TRBJ2-5; a weak D match, TRBD1 (6 bases). Trimming took 6 bases from V and 5 from J, leaving 13 bases between them. Looked up from germline, CDR1 is KGHSH and CDR2 is LQKENI. This CDR3 is built from 13 residues. The CDR3 spells CASSTGEWETQYF. The CDR3 DNA sequence: TGTGCCAGCTCGACAGGAGAATGGGAGACCCAGTACTTC.

The J gene is TRBJ2-3, the V gene TRBV12-5; 10 nucleotides line up with TRBD2. The CDR3 consists of 15 residues. V lost 9 bases and J lost 5; bases outside the gene matches: 11. Looked up from germline, CDR1 is LGHNT and CDR2 is FRNRAP. The CDR3 sequence: CARTHREREGDTQYF. CDR3 bases: TGTGCTAGGACTCACAGAGAGCGGGAGGGAGATACGCAGTATTTT.